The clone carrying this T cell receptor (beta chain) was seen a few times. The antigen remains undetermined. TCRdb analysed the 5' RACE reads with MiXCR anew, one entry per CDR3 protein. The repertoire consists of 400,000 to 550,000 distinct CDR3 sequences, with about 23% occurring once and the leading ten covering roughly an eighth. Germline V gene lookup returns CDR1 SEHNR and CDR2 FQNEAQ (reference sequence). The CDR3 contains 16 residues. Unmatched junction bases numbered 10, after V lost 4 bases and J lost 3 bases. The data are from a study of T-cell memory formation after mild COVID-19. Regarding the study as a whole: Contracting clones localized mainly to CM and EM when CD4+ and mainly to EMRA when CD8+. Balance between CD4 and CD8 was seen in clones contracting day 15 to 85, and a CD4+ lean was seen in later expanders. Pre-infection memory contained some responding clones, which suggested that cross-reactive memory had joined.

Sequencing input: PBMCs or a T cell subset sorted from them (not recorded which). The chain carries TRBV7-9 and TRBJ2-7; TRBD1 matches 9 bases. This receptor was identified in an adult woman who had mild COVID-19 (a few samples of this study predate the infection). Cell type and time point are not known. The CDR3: CASSSFRDRELYEQYF. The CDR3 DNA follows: TGTGCCAGCAGCTCGTTCCGGGACAGGGAACTCTACGAGCAGTACTTC.